What follows are 26 T cell receptor beta chains derived from one specimen sequenced in a study of long-term antiretroviral therapy in people with HIV. At survey level, the immunoSEQ assay was run in its v3.0 version. This table comes from immunoSEQ multiplex PCR, and its TCRdb copy is limited to in-frame clones, with some not included. The sample includes some 34,000 clones, roughly 95% of them seen just once. This specimen was unsorted PBMCs, taken approximately 6.8 years after starting antiretroviral therapy. All receptors come from a man aged 25-45 years with HIV.

This clone was detected only once. The chain carries TRBV6-5 and TRBJ1-5; D possibly corresponds to TRBD1 (6 bases). Trimming cost V 2 bases and J 5 bases, with 10 bases left between them. Germline CDR1 and CDR2: MNHEY and SVGAGI. CDR3 length: 14 amino acids. The CDR3 spells CASSYGQLHQPQHF. CDR3 nucleotide sequence: TGTGCCAGCAGTTACGGACAGTTACATCAGCCCCAGCATTTT.

This chain uses TRBV14 with TRBJ2-1; the D is unclear. Germline V gene sequence: CDR1 SGHDN, CDR2 FVKESK. Trimming left V 1 base short and J 5 bases short, with 6 bases between. The CDR3 length is 13 residues. The CDR3 nucleotides read TGTGCCAGCAGCCAAGGTCAGAACAATGAGCAGTTCTTC. It codes for CASSQGQNNEQFF.

Here the CDR3 DNA reads TGTGCCAGCAGCCAAATTCGGGAAAGGATGATAAGCACAGATACGCAGTATTTT. Amino acids: CASSQIRERMISTDTQYF. This chain joins TRBV4-2 and TRBJ2-3, with D tentatively TRBD2 (5 bases). Trimming pared 2 bases from V and 0 bases from J, leaving 18 bases between. The CDR3 consists of 18 residues. Germline lookup yields CDR1 LGHNA and CDR2 YNFKEQ.

V usage is TRBV4-1 and J usage is TRBJ2-1; tentative D call: TRBD2 (6 bases). Germline CDR1 MGHRA, CDR2 YSYEKL. V was clipped by 3 bases and J by 4 bases, with 10 bases between them. This CDR3 comprises 14 residues. Here the CDR3 DNA reads TGCGCCAGCAGCCAGGCCGGGACTTACAATGAGCAGTTCTTC. Protein sequence: CASSQAGTYNEQFF.

The genes are TRBV7-9 and TRBJ2-2; D not resolved. Trimming stripped 2 bases from V and 3 bases from J, with 7 bases between. Germline V lookup: CDR1 SEHNR, CDR2 FQNEAQ (reference sequence). This CDR3 has 14 amino acids. CDR3 coding DNA: TGTGCCAGCAGCTTATCGGGTTACACCGGGGAGCTGTTTTTT. This translates into CASSLSGYTGELFF.

Details on this clone: It is unclear where the CDR3 begins or ends on the DNA, so no DNA is shown, and the CDR3 is as TCRdb lists it. The genes are TRBV6-5 and TRBJ2-7; the D call in the table, TRBD1, was not verified against the DNA. The CDR3 contains 13 residues when both ends are counted. CDR1 is MNHEY and CDR2 is SVGAGI in the germline V gene. CDR3 protein: CASSSGQGREQYF.

The chain has TRBV27 and TRBJ1-5; D possibly corresponds to TRBD1 (5 bases). Trimming took off 3 bases at V and 2 bases at J, with 11 bases between the two ends. The CDR3 consists of 15 residues. Germline V gene data show CDR1 as MNHEY and CDR2 as SMNVEV (reference sequence). Here the CDR3 reads CASSFSRAGNQPQHF. The CDR3 nucleotides read TGTGCCAGCAGTTTTTCCAGGGCAGGCAATCAGCCCCAGCATTTT.

CDR3 sequence: CASSRHLGLAARGLEQYF. The CDR3 DNA reads TGTGCCAGCAGCCGGCATTTGGGACTAGCGGCAAGGGGTCTCGAGCAGTACTTC. The rearrangement links TRBV4-2 to TRBJ2-7; 11 nucleotides match TRBD2. CDR1 is LGHNA, CDR2 YNFKEQ, per germline. This CDR3 region has 18 residues. J was trimmed by 6 bases and V by 4 bases; bases with no gene match: 17.

V is TRBV11-3 and J is TRBJ2-3; D not resolved. The germline V gene encodes CDR1 SGHNT and CDR2 YENEEA. V lost 0 bases, J lost 7 bases, and 11 bases lay in between. This CDR3 contains 14 residues. CDR3 region: CASSLDREVYTQYF. The CDR3 coding sequence is TGTGCCAGCAGCTTAGATCGTGAGGTCTATACGCAGTATTTT.

The chain has TRBV29-1 and TRBJ2-7; a weak D match, TRBD2 (7 bases). The germline V and J ends were trimmed by 7 bases and 0 bases, with 16 bases remaining between them. The CDR3 totals 14 residues. CDR1 and CDR2 (germline): SQVTM, ANQGSEA. Here the CDR3 DNA reads TGCAGCGCATCACTAGGGGGGGGCTCCTACGAGCAGTACTTC. This gives the protein CSASLGGGSYEQYF.

The chain joins TRBV7-3 to TRBJ2-7; 7 nucleotides agree with TRBD2. The V gene's germline CDR1 is SGHTA and CDR2 FQGTGA. The CDR3 is made up of 14 amino acids. The ends lost 5 bases at V and 4 bases at J; junction bases unmatched: 8. CDR3 in amino acids: CASSQRPGGYEQYF. In DNA, the CDR3 is TGTGCCAGCAGCCAACGCCCGGGGGGTTACGAGCAGTACTTC.

Comment on this clone: At one end the junction does not follow the germline gene, possibly because of a read error. V is TRBV6-1 and J is TRBJ2-3; no definite D call. Per germline, CDR1 MNHNS and CDR2 SASEGT. CDR3 size: 9 residues. CDR3 in amino acids: CASITVRNF. The CDR3 coding sequence is TGTGCCAGCATAACAGTGCGCAATTTT.

The chain combines TRBV5-1 with TRBJ1-1; no reliable D call. Trimming shortened V by 3 bases and J by 4 bases, and 10 bases separated the two germline ends. The CDR3 totals 13 residues. Germline V gene lookup returns CDR1 SGHRS and CDR2 YFSETQ. CDR3 DNA: TGCGCCAGCAGCTACGCAGTGCTCACTGAAGCTTTCTTT. Translated: CASSYAVLTEAFF.

The chain recombines TRBV7-2 with TRBJ2-1, with 7 bases lining up with TRBD1. The CDR3 spans 15 residues. The V gene end was trimmed by 4 bases and the J gene end by 6 bases; junction bases not matched to a gene: 9. Germline V lookup: CDR1 SGHTA, CDR2 FQGNSA. CDR3 coding DNA: TGTGCCAGCAGCTATTCCAGGGGGTATATCAATGAGCAGTTCTTC. Translating gives CASSYSRGYINEQFF. The variable domain in full, completed from reference TRBV7-2 and TRBJ2-1, reads GAGVSQSPSNKVTEKGKDVELRCDPISGHTALYWYRQSLGQGLEFLIYFQGNSAPDKSGLPSDRFSAERTGGSVSTLTIQRTQQEDSAVYLCASSYSRGYINEQFFGPGTRLTVL.

This clone was seen just once. V gene TRBV4-1 combines with J gene TRBJ2-3; unclear D gene. Trimming shortened V by 2 bases and J by 9 bases, and 9 bases separated the two germline ends. This CDR3 region has 12 residues. Germline V gene data show CDR1 as MGHRA and CDR2 as YSYEKL. For the CDR3, the DNA is TGCGCCAGCAGCCAACCGCTAGGGACGCAGTATTTT. Amino acid sequence: CASSQPLGTQYF.

V usage is TRBV27 and J usage is TRBJ1-1; 7 bases are shared with TRBD1. Germline V CDR1 and CDR2: MNHEY, SMNVEV (reference sequence). V dropped 4 bases and J dropped 4; count of bases not matched to a gene: 6. The CDR3 spans 14 residues. The CDR3 coding sequence is TGTGCCAGCAGTTATGGCCACAGGGGCACTGAAGCTTTCTTT. Translating gives CASSYGHRGTEAFF.

The V gene is TRBV30, the J gene TRBJ2-1, with 7 bases aligning to TRBD2. V lost 1 base and J lost 2; bases outside the gene matches: 8. The germline V gene has CDR1 GTSNPN and CDR2 SVGIG (reference sequence). This CDR3 is 16 amino acids long. The CDR3, as DNA: TGTGCCTGGAGTGGCCGGGACTACCACCCCTACAATGAGCAGTTCTTC. Translation gives CAWSGRDYHPYNEQFF.

CDR3 region: CASRITGGEQFF. The CDR3 DNA reads TGTGCCAGCAGGATTACAGGGGGGGAGCAGTTCTTC. V is TRBV6-1 and J is TRBJ2-1, with TRBD1 identical over 8 bases. The germline gives CDR1 MNHNS, CDR2 SASEGT. The CDR3 is made up of 12 amino acids. The V segment lost 6 bases and the J segment 10 bases; nucleotides outside the gene matches: 5.

The chain links TRBV27 to TRBJ1-1, with TRBD1 as a possible D gene (5 bases). CDR1 is MNHEY, CDR2 SMNVEV, per germline (reference sequence). The germline V and J ends were trimmed by 0 bases and 1 base, with 9 bases remaining between them. The CDR3 sequence is 15 residues long. The CDR3: CASSLSGTANTEAFF. The CDR3 nucleotides are TGTGCCAGCAGTTTATCGGGGACGGCGAACACTGAAGCTTTCTTT.

The CDR3 sequence: CASSYSQEETQYF. CDR3 in DNA: TGTGCCAGCAGTTACTCCCAGGAAGAGACCCAGTACTTC. The J gene is TRBJ2-5, the V gene TRBV6-5, with no clear D. This CDR3 spans 13 amino acids. The germline V and J ends were trimmed by 0 bases and 3 bases, with 5 bases remaining between them. The germline V gene has CDR1 MNHEY and CDR2 SVGAGI.

J is TRBJ2-3 and V is TRBV7-9; TRBD2 agrees at 12 bases. CDR3 size: 14 residues. The germline V gene encodes CDR1 SEHNR and CDR2 FQNEAQ (reference sequence). V shed 8 bases, J shed 6 bases, and the junction held 6 bases outside the gene matches. CDR3 nucleotides: TGTGCCAGCCGGGCTAGCGGGGGGGCGGATACGCAGTATTTT. Amino acids: CASRASGGADTQYF.

The CDR3 bases are TGTGCCAGCAGCTCCCCCGGGCGGGGTGGCTACACCTTC. This gives the protein CASSSPGRGGYTF. The V call is TRBV7-6, the J call TRBJ1-2; D unclear. Per the germline V gene, CDR1 is SGHVS and CDR2 is FNYEAQ. Trimming removed 4 bases from V and 7 bases from J, with 13 bases in between. This CDR3 comprises 13 residues.

The chain employs TRBV6-5 and TRBJ2-2; no reliable D call. V was cut by 7 bases and J by 4 bases, with 4 bases left in between. The CDR3 is 11 residues long. Germline V gene lookup returns CDR1 MNHEY and CDR2 SVGAGI. CDR3 in DNA: TGTGCCAGCAAACTCACCGGGGAGCTGTTTTTT. Its protein product is CASKLTGELFF.

The rearrangement uses TRBV6-5 and TRBJ1-6; the D gene is possibly TRBD1 (6 bases). Per the germline V gene, CDR1 is MNHEY and CDR2 is SVGAGI. The ends were cut back, 10 bases at V and 6 bases at J, with 16 bases in the middle. The CDR3 length is 14 residues. CDR3 bases: TGTGCCACAAGGGGGGCGGGGAGTAATTCACCCCTCCACTTT. Its protein is CATRGAGSNSPLHF.

This clone came up once. The V gene is TRBV2, the J gene TRBJ1-2; D possibly corresponds to TRBD1 (5 bases). V was clipped by 8 bases and J by 4 bases, with 14 bases between them. The CDR3 sequence is 13 residues long. CDR1 and CDR2 from the germline V gene are SNHLY and FYNNEI. The CDR3 coding sequence is TGTGCCAGCGGGGACCAGGCCCTCTATGGCTACACCTTC. Translation gives CASGDQALYGYTF. The full variable domain, with the rest looked up from reference TRBV2 and TRBJ1-2, is EPEVTQTPSHQVTQMGQEVILRCVPISNHLYFYWYRQILGQKVEFLVSFYNNEISEKSEIFDDQFSVERPDGSNFTLKIRSTKLEDSAMYFCASGDQALYGYTFGSGTRLTVV.

The rearrangement links TRBV27 to TRBJ2-5; a weak D match, TRBD1 (5 bases). This CDR3 region has 15 residues. Germline V gives CDR1 MNHEY, CDR2 SMNVEV (reference sequence). Trimming removed 5 bases from V and 1 base from J, with 14 bases in between. The CDR3 is CASSPSTATQETQYF. The CDR3 DNA follows: TGTGCCAGCAGTCCTTCGACAGCTACCCAAGAGACCCAGTACTTC.